The 10 T cell receptor beta chains below all came from one sample that was sequenced in a study of T cells in Graves' hyperthyroidism and ophthalmopathy. What was amplified from RNA transcripts were TCR beta CDR3 regions. The primer set for the first-round RT-PCR of the TCR CDR3 was HTBI. Using its own MiXCR run on the multiplex PCR reads, TCRdb lists one record per CDR3 protein. The data hold roughly 840,000 distinct CDR3 sequences, with roughly 40% observed a single time. Sequencing was carried out using blood. The receptors stem from a man aged 18 to 30 with Graves' hyperthyroidism.

This clonotype has a count of ten or more. CDR3 loop: CAISETETQYF. In DNA form, the CDR3 reads TGTGCCATCAGTGAAACGGAGACCCAGTACTTC. The chain uses TRBV10-3 and TRBJ2-5; unclear D gene. Germline-derived CDR1 and CDR2 are ENHRY and SYGVKD. The V end was cut by 3 bases, the J end by 5 bases, with 4 bases between. This CDR3 is built from 11 residues.

The V gene is TRBV2, the J gene TRBJ1-6; TRBD1 might be the D (5 bases). Germline CDR1 is SNHLY and CDR2 is FYNNEI. The CDR3 is 15 residues long. The V and J ends lost 8 bases and 5 bases respectively, with 16 bases between them. CDR3 loop: CASPYEGPNNSPLHF. The CDR3 DNA sequence: TGTGCCAGCCCCTACGAGGGGCCGAATAATTCACCCCTCCACTTT.

The sample holds one count of this clonotype. The genes are TRBV10-2 and TRBJ1-4; 10 bases fit TRBD1. This CDR3 is 16 amino acids long. Germline V gene lookup returns CDR1 WSHSY and CDR2 SAAADI. Trimming at V came to 4 bases and at J to 5 bases, leaving 7 bases not matched to a gene. Here the CDR3 DNA reads TGCGCCAGCAGTGCCGGAGACAGGGGGCTAAATGAAAAACTGTTTTTT. Its translation is CASSAGDRGLNEKLFF.

V usage is TRBV9 and J usage is TRBJ1-1, with a tentative D call TRBD1 (5 bases). The CDR3 covers 14 residues. The V end lost 5 bases, the J end lost 1 base, and 12 bases lay between the germline ends. Germline V gives CDR1 SGDLS, CDR2 YYNGEE. CDR3 loop: CASRLGPSNTEAFF. In DNA form, the CDR3 reads TGTGCCAGCAGGCTGGGACCCTCGAACACTGAAGCTTTCTTT.

This clonotype showed up just once. This chain uses TRBV29-1 with TRBJ2-5; D unclear. The CDR3 runs to 12 residues. The germline CDR1 and CDR2 sequences are SQVTM and ANQGSEA. V lost 7 bases and J lost 5, with 14 bases in between. The CDR3 nucleotides read TGCAGCGGTCTAGAGGACGGGGAGACCCAGTACTTC. Amino acids: CSGLEDGETQYF.

This chain links TRBV5-1 with TRBJ2-7; D is unresolved. The V end was cut by 4 bases, the J end by 3 bases, with 17 bases between. This CDR3 comprises 15 residues. From germline, CDR1 is SGHRS and CDR2 YFSETQ. CDR3 in amino acids: CASSPRTAKGYEQYF. The CDR3 DNA follows: TGCGCCAGCAGCCCACGGACGGCTAAGGGCTACGAGCAGTACTTC.

There are many counts of this clonotype. The chain recombines TRBV2 with TRBJ1-4, with 7 bases lining up with TRBD1. The CDR3 totals 14 residues. V shed 5 bases, J shed 8 bases, and the junction held 8 bases outside the gene matches. Germline V gene sequence: CDR1 SNHLY, CDR2 FYNNEI. CDR3 loop: CASSRDRAEEKLFF. CDR3 DNA: TGTGCCAGCAGTCGCGACAGGGCGGAGGAAAAACTGTTTTTT.

This chain links TRBV12-3 or TRBV12-4 with TRBJ1-5, with D uncertain. Between the trimmed V and J ends, which lost 6 bases and 4 bases, there was a span of 13 bases. CDR3 size: 14 residues. This chain's CDR3 is CASRVGGFNQPQHF. CDR3 in DNA: TGTGCCAGCAGGGTGGGAGGGTTTAATCAGCCCCAGCATTTT.

V and J are TRBV6-5 and TRBJ1-5; D ambiguous. CDR3 size: 14 residues. CDR1 is MNHEY, CDR2 SVGAGI, per germline. V was pared by 5 bases and J by 7 bases, with 15 bases between. Here the CDR3 DNA reads TGTGCCAGCAGTGAAAGGCAGGTGAGACAGCCCCAGCATTTT. As protein: CASSERQVRQPQHF.

The chain joins TRBV19 to TRBJ1-1, with TRBD1 identical over 8 bases. The V segment lost 3 bases and the J segment 0 bases; nucleotides outside the gene matches: 3. The CDR3 is made up of 15 amino acids. Germline loops: CDR1 LNHDA, CDR2 SQIVND (reference sequence). The CDR3 bases are TGTGCCAGTAGTATTTGGGACAGGCTGAACACTGAAGCTTTCTTT. Protein sequence: CASSIWDRLNTEAFF. Full variable domain (remainder filled in from reference TRBV19 and TRBJ1-1): DGGITQSPKYLFRKEGQNVTLSCEQNLNHDAMYWYRQDPGQGLRLIYYSQIVNDFQKGDIAEGYSVSREKKESFPLTVTSAQKNPTAFYLCASSIWDRLNTEAFFGQGTRLTVV.